What follows are 24 T cell receptor beta chains derived from one specimen sequenced in a study of regulatory T cells in long-lasting Graves disease. Combining iRepertoire HTBI primers with Arm-PCR of CDR3 regions, the authors built TCR beta libraries. Using its own MiXCR run on the multiplex PCR reads, TCRdb lists one record per CDR3 protein. Of roughly 420,000 distinct CDR3 sequences in the sample, about 14% are singletons; the top ten hold under 20%. The sample's time point: newly diagnosed GD, antithyroid drugs for less than 3 months. RNA from PBMCs was the source of the TCR library. These data were likewise used in another study, on T cells in Graves' hyperthyroidism and ophthalmopathy.

This specimen consisted of peripheral blood mononuclear cells (PBMCs), obtained at new diagnosis, from a patient treated with antithyroid drugs. These receptors were obtained from a woman in her fifties or sixties with Graves disease.

Remarks on this clonotype: A much larger clone lies a single base off, so this may be a read error. The CDR3 is CASSLGSTEAIF. DNA of the CDR3: TGTGCCAGCAGCTTGGGCAGTACTGAAGCTATCTTT. The genes are TRBV11-3 and TRBJ1-1, with D unclear. The CDR3 is 12 residues long. In germline, CDR1 is SGHNT, CDR2 YENEEA.

This clonotype was counted at least ten times. This chain connects TRBV3-1 to TRBJ2-4; the match to TRBD2 covers 11 bases. V lost 3 bases to trimming and J lost 2 bases; unmatched junction nucleotides: 3. This CDR3 has 16 amino acids. CDR1 and CDR2 (germline): LGHDT, YNNKEL (reference sequence). CDR3 DNA: TGTGCCAGCAGCCAGGGGACTAGCGGCACCAAAAACATTCAGTACTTC. It yields the protein CASSQGTSGTKNIQYF.

This clonotype was seen many times. The chain links TRBV12-3 or TRBV12-4 to TRBJ1-6, with TRBD1 matching 8 bases. With 4 bases clipped from V and 14 bases from J, the junction kept 10 bases outside the gene matches. This CDR3 region has 14 residues. The CDR3 protein is CASSSGTGGFSLHF. The CDR3 DNA follows: TGTGCCAGCAGTTCCGGGACAGGCGGTTTCTCCCTCCACTTT.

This clonotype has more than one count but fewer than ten. The rearrangement uses TRBV18 and TRBJ2-1, with D tentatively TRBD1 or TRBD2 (5 bases each). The CDR3 contains 15 residues. In germline, CDR1 is KGHSH, CDR2 LQKENI. Deletions cut 2 bases from V and 5 bases from J, with 13 bases between. The DNA of the CDR3 is TGTGCCAGCTCACCATTCGGGGACCCGGACAATGAGCAGTTCTTC. Its protein is CASSPFGDPDNEQFF.

This clonotype was seen many times. V is TRBV7-9 and J is TRBJ2-1; D may be TRBD2 (5 bases). This CDR3 contains 16 residues. Germline V gene data show CDR1 as SEHNR and CDR2 as FQNEAQ (reference sequence). Trimming took off 3 bases at V and 7 bases at J, with 19 bases between the two ends. The DNA of the CDR3 is TGTGCCAGCAGCTTGGAGCCGAACGGGAAACGGAATGAGCAGTTCTTC. This translates into CASSLEPNGKRNEQFF.

This clonotype showed up just a few times. DNA of the CDR3: TGTGCCAGCCACTCTGGGGCCAACGTCCTGACTTTC. Its translation: CASHSGANVLTF. This chain joins TRBV6-1 and TRBJ2-6, with unresolved D. V was pared by 8 bases and J by 0 bases, with 2 bases between. This CDR3 region has 12 residues. Germline V CDR1 and CDR2: MNHNS, SASEGT.

Only a few counts were recorded for this clonotype. The chain recombines TRBV5-1 with TRBJ2-7; 10 nucleotides agree with TRBD1. This CDR3 spans 17 amino acids. Trimming cost V 4 bases and J 0 bases; bases outside gene matches: 10. Germline V gene lookup returns CDR1 SGHRS and CDR2 YFSETQ. The DNA for the CDR3 is TGCGCCAGCAGCCTAACCCCCGGGACAGGGGCCTCCTACGAGCAGTACTTC. This translates into CASSLTPGTGASYEQYF.

There are a few counts of this clonotype. The V and J genes are TRBV5-5 and TRBJ1-1; TRBD1 is a possible D gene (5 bases). The CDR3 consists of 15 residues. The ends were cut back, 2 bases at V and 0 bases at J, with 11 bases in the middle. The germline V gene has CDR1 SGHKS and CDR2 YYEKEE (reference sequence). CDR3 amino acids: CASSFWEQVNTEAFF. CDR3 nucleotide sequence: TGTGCCAGCAGCTTTTGGGAACAGGTGAACACTGAAGCTTTCTTT.

At least ten counts were recorded for this clonotype. This chain uses TRBV5-6 with TRBJ1-5; possibly TRBD1 for D (6 bases). Between the trimmed V and J ends, which lost 4 bases and 5 bases, there was a span of 16 bases. The CDR3 runs to 15 residues. Germline loops: CDR1 SGHDT, CDR2 YYEEEE. In DNA, the CDR3 is TGTGCCAGCAGCCCCATGGGGGGGCTCGATCAGCCCCAGCATTTT. Protein product: CASSPMGGLDQPQHF.

In DNA form, the CDR3 reads TGTGCCAGCAGCGAAACTCCACTAGCTACCGGGGAGCTGTTTTTT. It specifies CASSETPLATGELFF. The chain has TRBV9 and TRBJ2-2; tentatively, D is TRBD2 (6 bases). CDR1 SGDLS and CDR2 YYNGEE come from the germline V gene. V was trimmed by 3 bases and J by 5 bases, leaving 14 bases between them. The CDR3 has 15 residues.

With regard to this clonotype: A much larger clone lies a single base off, so this may be a read error. V and J are TRBV6-2 or TRBV6-3 and TRBJ2-3; D is tentatively TRBD1 or TRBD2 (5 bases each). The end of the DNA aligns better with TRBJ2-7, so the J call may be wrong. There are 15 residues in the CDR3. Looked up from germline, CDR1 is MNHEY and CDR2 is SVGEGT. CDR3 coding DNA: TGTGTCAGCACCTTGAACTGGGGACCCTCCTACGAGCAGTACTTC. It encodes CVSTLNWGPSYEQYF.

This clonotype was counted a few times. V is TRBV6-5 and J is TRBJ1-6, with unresolved D. V lost 2 bases and J 2 bases, leaving 16 bases between the germline ends. This CDR3 comprises 18 residues. Looked up from germline, CDR1 is MNHEY and CDR2 is SVGAGI. The CDR3 DNA is TGTGCCAGCAGTTACATTCTGGGTGGGATAACCTATAATTCACCCCTCCACTTT. Translating gives CASSYILGGITYNSPLHF.

The rearrangement uses TRBV30 and TRBJ1-4; D is perhaps TRBD1 (6 bases). The CDR3 consists of 12 residues. Germline CDR1 and CDR2: GTSNPN and SVGIG (reference sequence). The CDR3 is CWGRATNEKLFF. CDR3 bases: TGTTGGGGGCGTGCAACTAATGAAAAACTGTTTTTT.

This clonotype was detected ten times or more. The rearrangement uses TRBV19 and TRBJ1-2, with D hard to call. The CDR3 has 15 amino acids. Germline assignment: CDR1 LNHDA and CDR2 SQIVND (reference sequence). Trimming took off 5 bases at V and 4 bases at J, with 17 bases between the two ends. The CDR3 DNA sequence: TGTGCCAGTAGTTCTCGATTGATGGACGGCTATGGCTACACCTTC. Its translation: CASSSRLMDGYGYTF.

This clonotype was counted at least ten times. The chain has TRBV6-1 and TRBJ1-2, with D possibly being TRBD1 (6 bases). The CDR3 consists of 13 residues. Deletions cut 1 base from V and 7 bases from J, with 10 bases between. CDR1 is MNHNS and CDR2 is SASEGT in the germline V gene. The CDR3 coding sequence is TGTGCCAGCAGTGAAGTCGGGGGCGCTGGCTACACCTTC. This codes for CASSEVGGAGYTF.

This clonotype occurred many times. This chain links TRBV12-3 or TRBV12-4 with TRBJ2-3; 12 bases are shared with TRBD2. The CDR3 length is 20 residues. V lost 5 bases to trimming and J lost 2 bases; unmatched junction nucleotides: 17. The CDR3 DNA reads as TGTGCCAGCAGTCCTCGGTGGGTCGCTAGCGGGAGGGCCGACACAGATACGCAGTATTTT. The encoded protein is CASSPRWVASGRADTDTQYF.

This clonotype was counted a few times. The DNA of the CDR3 is TGTGCCAGCAGCTTGAAATTGGGCGGGATAACAGATACGCAGTATTTT. As protein: CASSLKLGGITDTQYF. V gene TRBV7-2 combines with J gene TRBJ2-3; a possible D gene is TRBD2 (6 bases). Per germline, CDR1 SGHTA and CDR2 FQGNSA. V gave up 3 bases and J gave up 3 bases, with 16 bases separating them. This CDR3 contains 16 residues.

This clonotype was seen ten or more times. J is TRBJ2-5 and V is TRBV9; 8 positions match TRBD1. CDR1 is SGDLS, CDR2 YYNGEE, per germline. CDR3 length: 16 residues. The V gene end was trimmed by 0 bases and the J gene end by 4 bases; junction bases not matched to a gene: 8. CDR3 residues: CASSVGGQGLRETQYF. The CDR3 region has the DNA TGTGCCAGCAGCGTAGGAGGACAGGGCTTGCGAGAGACCCAGTACTTC.

This clonotype appeared a few times. The CDR3 sequence: CASSQGLAGLNEQFF. The CDR3 bases are TGTGCCAGCAGCCAAGGACTAGCGGGACTCAATGAGCAGTTCTTC. This chain links TRBV11-2 with TRBJ2-1, with 12 positions matching TRBD2. The CDR3 consists of 15 residues. Trimming at V came to 5 bases and at J to 6 bases, leaving 5 bases not matched to a gene. Germline V lookup: CDR1 SGHAT, CDR2 FQNNGV.

There are many counts of this clonotype. This sequence joins TRBV3-1 and TRBJ2-5; D is perhaps TRBD2 (6 bases). V lost 1 base and J 1 base, leaving 10 bases between the germline ends. The CDR3 consists of 15 residues. Germline loops: CDR1 LGHDT, CDR2 YNNKEL (reference sequence). The CDR3 region has the DNA TGTGCCAGCAGCCAAGTGGCGGGGATCCAAGAGACCCAGTACTTC. Its protein is CASSQVAGIQETQYF.

This clonotype was recorded only once. The chain uses TRBV5-1 and TRBJ2-1, with 7 bases matching TRBD2. With V trimmed by 4 bases and J by 7 bases, 17 bases remained unmatched. Germline V gene lookup returns CDR1 SGHRS and CDR2 YFSETQ. This CDR3 comprises 17 residues. CDR3 sequence (DNA): TGCGCCAGCAGCCCTATCCTAGGACTAGAGGGAGAAAATGAGCAGTTCTTC. It codes for CASSPILGLEGENEQFF.

This clonotype was detected ten times or more. V usage is TRBV18 and J usage is TRBJ2-1; 7 nucleotides align to TRBD1. Germline values: CDR1 KGHSH, CDR2 LQKENI. The junction had 4 bases not matched to a gene; V was cut back by 1 base and J by 1 base. The CDR3 is 16 amino acids. The CDR3 region is CASSPQGAASYNEQFF. For the CDR3, the DNA is TGTGCCAGCTCACCACAGGGGGCGGCTTCCTACAATGAGCAGTTCTTC.

This clonotype was picked up many times. The V and J genes are TRBV28 and TRBJ2-7; D is unclear. CDR3 length: 16 amino acids. CDR1 is MDHEN and CDR2 is SYDVKM in the germline V gene. V was clipped by 3 bases and J by 0 bases, with 15 bases between them. The CDR3, as DNA: TGTGCCAGCAGTTTTGTACAGCTCAGGAGCTCCTACGAGCAGTACTTC. It is translated as CASSFVQLRSSYEQYF.

The V and J genes are TRBV7-2 and TRBJ2-7, with D possibly being TRBD1 (5 bases). The CDR3 runs 14 residues. V lost 5 bases and J 2 bases, leaving 13 bases between the germline ends. Germline V gives CDR1 SGHTA, CDR2 FQGNSA. Written as DNA, the CDR3 is TGTGCCAGCAGCCAGGGTCCCGGTACCTACGAGCAGTACTTC. Its protein is CASSQGPGTYEQYF.